This T cell receptor (beta chain) is from a study of T cell responses to AZD1222 COVID-19 vaccine. Study results and limitations: An increase in Spike-specific TCR breadth and depth was observed after two AZD1222 doses. A mostly white British donor set with more females was recruited, and clonal diversity was possibly underestimated. The span of vaccine-associated CD4 TCRs extended across spike, with dominance at 160-218 and 743-854.

This clone has just a few counts. The antigen is not known. At the DNA level, this CDR3 is encoded by other sequences in the same sample as well. Produced via immunoSEQ multiplex PCR; TCRdb's table is partial and in-frame only. The table has 100,000 or so clones, around 90% seen once; the top ten hold approximately 3.7%. After removal of 5 bases from V and 0 bases from J, the junction contained 5 bases not matched to a gene. CDR1 and CDR2 from the germline V gene are LNHDA and SQIVND (reference sequence). The CDR3 totals 16 residues. Sequences were derived from peripheral blood, sampled on day 0 of AZD1222 vaccination. The clonotype comes from an adult in good health. The chain recombines TRBV19 with TRBJ2-1, with 9 bases matching TRBD2. CDR3: CASSPSAGGSYNEQFF. CDR3 nucleotide sequence: TGTGCCAGTAGTCCCTCAGCGGGGGGCTCCTACAATGAGCAGTTCTTC.